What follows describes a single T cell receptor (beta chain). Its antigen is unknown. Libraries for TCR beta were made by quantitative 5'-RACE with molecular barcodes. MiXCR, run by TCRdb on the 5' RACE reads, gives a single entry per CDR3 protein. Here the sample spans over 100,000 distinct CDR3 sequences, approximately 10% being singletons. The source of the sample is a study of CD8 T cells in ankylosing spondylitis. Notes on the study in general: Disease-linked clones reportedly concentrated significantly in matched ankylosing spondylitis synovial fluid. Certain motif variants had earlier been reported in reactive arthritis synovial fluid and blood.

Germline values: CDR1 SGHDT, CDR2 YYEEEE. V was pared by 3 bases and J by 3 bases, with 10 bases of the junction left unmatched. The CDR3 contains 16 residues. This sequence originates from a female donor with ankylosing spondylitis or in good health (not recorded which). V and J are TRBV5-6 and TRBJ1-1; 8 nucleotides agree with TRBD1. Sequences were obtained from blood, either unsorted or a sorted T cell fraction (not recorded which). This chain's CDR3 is CASSSALTGAYTEAFF. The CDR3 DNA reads TGTGCCAGCAGCTCCGCGCTGACAGGGGCGTACACTGAAGCTTTCTTT.